Listed below are T cell receptor beta chains from one sample, sequenced in a study of OX40 agonist ivuxolimab in advanced cancers. The assay was immunoSEQ multiplex PCR, and TCRdb's table has in-frame clones only and misses some. The table lists 75,000 to 100,000 clones, just over 85% of them singletons. Material: CD4+ or CD8+ T cells sorted from blood, obtained in a trial of the OX40 agonist ivuxolimab. All receptors come from an adult with an advanced solid tumor such as melanoma, head and neck, liver or kidney cancer. Each CDR3 is given with its conserved first and last residue. The order of the fields is J gene, D gene, clone size, V gene, CDR3 DNA, CDR3 protein. A D gene is named only where the DNA matches it firmly. Size is omitted from some rows. Given values are once, few, many or a class for expanded clones.

>TRBJ2-5|TRBD2|.|TRBV5-1
TGCGCCAGCAGCTCCGGGACTAGCGTACGAGGGGAGACCCAGTACTTC
CASSSGTSVRGETQYF
>TRBJ2-7|TRBD2|.|TRBV11-1
TGTGCCAGCAGCCGCACTAGCGGGAGTAACTACGAGCAGTACTTC
CASSRTSGSNYEQYF
>TRBJ1-2|.|.|TRBV7-3
TGTGCCAGCAGGCCCGACGCGGGGACGTCCGGGGGCTACACCTTC
CASRPDAGTSGGYTF
>TRBJ1-4|.|.|TRBV7-9
TGTGCCAGCGGAGAGACTTCAACTAATGAAAAACTGTTTTTT
CASGETSTNEKLFF
>TRBJ2-6|.|.|TRBV27
TGTGCCAGCAGCCAAACCCCGAGCTCTGGGGCCAACGTCCTGACTTTC
CASSQTPSSGANVLTF
>TRBJ1-1|.|.|TRBV18
TGTGCCAGCTCACCACGGCAGCTGCCCAGGAACACTGAAGCTTTCTTT
CASSPRQLPRNTEAFF
>TRBJ2-6|.|.|TRBV7-2
TGTGCCAGCAGCTTAGGGTTAGTTTCAGGTGGGGCCAACGTCCTGACTTTC
CASSLGLVSGGANVLTF
>TRBJ2-7|TRBD2|.|TRBV6-5
TGTGCCAGCCCTACTAGCGGGAGTTCCTACGAGCAGTACTTC
CASPTSGSSYEQYF
>TRBJ2-2|.|once|TRBV30
TGTGCCTGGAGAAAAAGTTGGGGGAGTACGAACACCGGGGAGCTGTTTTTT
CAWRKSWGSTNTGELFF
>TRBJ1-2|TRBD1|.|TRBV19
TGTGCCAGTAGTTCTCACAGCCGGGACAGCTATGGCTACACCTTC
CASSSHSRDSYGYTF
>TRBJ2-3|TRBD2|.|TRBV4-1
TGCGCCAGCAGCCCCCTGGGACTAGCGGGAGTAGAAGATACGCAGTATTTT
CASSPLGLAGVEDTQYF
>TRBJ1-5|TRBD1|.|TRBV6-6
TGTGCCAGCAGTTACGTTGGAGGGGGCGCTCAGCCCCAGCATTTT
CASSYVGGGAQPQHF
>TRBJ1-6|.|.|TRBV25-1
TGTGCCAGTCACTTCGGGGGGGAGGCACCCCTCCACTTT
CASHFGGEAPLHF
>TRBJ2-2|TRBD2|.|TRBV7-9
TGTGCCAGCAGCCCACCCGATGCGAGCGGGGTCACCGGGGAGCTGTTTTTT
CASSPPDASGVTGELFF
>TRBJ2-1|TRBD1|.|TRBV2
TGTGCCAGCGGCCGGGACAGCCATGAGCAGTTCTTC
CASGRDSHEQFF
>TRBJ2-3|.|.|TRBV2
TGTGCCAGCAAGGGGGACTTCACAGATACGCAGTATTTT
CASKGDFTDTQYF
>TRBJ2-7|TRBD1|.|TRBV27
TGTGCCAGCAGTCCATACGACAGGGGCGAGCAGTACTTC
CASSPYDRGEQYF
>TRBJ1-1|TRBD1|.|TRBV6-6
TGTGCCAGCAGTCACGGACAGGGCGCTGAAGCTTTCTTT
CASSHGQGAEAFF
>TRBJ2-1|TRBD2|.|TRBV10-3
TGTGCCATCAGTGAGTCTAGCGGGAGCAGGGATGAGCAGTTCTTC
CAISESSGSRDEQFF
>TRBJ1-2|TRBD1|once|TRBV29-1
TGCAGCGTTGAAGTTGGACAGGGGATTAACTATGGCTACACCTTC
CSVEVGQGINYGYTF
>TRBJ2-5|TRBD2|.|TRBV11-3
TGTGCCAGCAGCTTCTACTTAGCGGGAGAGACCCAGTACTTC
CASSFYLAGETQYF
>TRBJ2-5|TRBD2|.|TRBV10-1
TGCGCCAGCCTAGGGCGGCGGGAGGAGACCCAGTACTTC
CASLGRREETQYF
>TRBJ1-1|TRBD1|.|TRBV2
TGTGCCACCCAGGGACAGGGGTTTACTGAAGCTTTCTTT
CATQGQGFTEAFF
>TRBJ2-7|TRBD1|once|TRBV6-1
TGTGCCAGCAGTGCCTTGGGGACAGGGAGGTTTGACGAGCAGTACTTC
CASSALGTGRFDEQYF
>TRBJ2-7|.|few|TRBV5-1
TGCGCCAGCAGCTTGTCCCGGGGTGGGACGGACGAGCAGTACTTC
CASSLSRGGTDEQYF
>TRBJ2-7|TRBD1|.|TRBV2
TGTGCCAGCACCCGACCCGGACAGGGAACTTACGAGCAGTACTTC
CASTRPGQGTYEQYF
>TRBJ1-2|TRBD1|.|TRBV5-5
TGTGCCAGCAGCGGACGGACAGGGGGGAACTATGGCTACACCTTC
CASSGRTGGNYGYTF
>TRBJ1-2|TRBD1|few|TRBV19
TGTGCCAGTAGCAGGGGGCGCGGCTATGGCTACACCTTC
CASSRGRGYGYTF
>TRBJ2-7|.|.|TRBV28
TGTGCCAGCAGTTTATTACAGGGTAACTACGAGCAGTACTTC
CASSLLQGNYEQYF
>TRBJ2-1|TRBD1|.|TRBV6-5
TGTGCCAGCATCTCCCCCGGGACAGGGGGCGGTGAGCAGTTCTTC
CASISPGTGGGEQFF
>TRBJ1-3|TRBD1|.|TRBV18
TGTGCCAGCTCACCTAGACAGGGAGGACGAAACACCATATATTTT
CASSPRQGGRNTIYF
>TRBJ2-3|TRBD2|once|TRBV5-1
TGCGCCAGCAGCCGGACTAGCGACACAGATACGCAGTATTTT
CASSRTSDTDTQYF
>TRBJ2-1|TRBD2|.|TRBV7-8
TGTGCCAGCAGCTTATCGCCGCGACTAGCGGGATTTAGCTCCTACAATGAGCAGTTCTTC
CASSLSPRLAGFSSYNEQFF
>TRBJ2-2|TRBD1|.|TRBV4-1
TGCGCCAGCAGCTCAAGCAGAGGACAGGCCGGGGAGCTGTTTTTT
CASSSSRGQAGELFF
>TRBJ2-1|.|.|TRBV6-5
TGTGCCAGCAGTTACGAGGGGCCACGATCCAATGAGCAGTTCTTC
CASSYEGPRSNEQFF
>TRBJ2-7|TRBD2|.|TRBV5-1
TGCGCCAGCAGCTTGGCCGGTGGCGGGAGCTCCTACGAGCAGTACTTC
CASSLAGGGSSYEQYF
>TRBJ2-3|.|.|TRBV7-3
TGTGCCAGCAGCCCGGGCCGGTGGGAGGATACGCAGTATTTT
CASSPGRWEDTQYF
>TRBJ2-2|.|few|TRBV7-9
TGTGCCAGCAGCAGGGGACGGGACACCGGGGAGCTGTTTTTT
CASSRGRDTGELFF
>TRBJ2-1|.|.|TRBV30
TGTGCCTGGAGTGTCCAGGGCTCCAATGAGCAGTTCTTC
CAWSVQGSNEQFF
>TRBJ2-3|TRBD1|.|TRBV2
TGTGCCAGCACCGAGGACAGGGCTTCAACAGATACGCAGTATTTT
CASTEDRASTDTQYF
>TRBJ2-2|.|.|TRBV10-1
TGCGCCAGCAGTTCCGGGGGTAACACCGGGGAGCTGTTTTTT
CASSSGGNTGELFF
>TRBJ2-1|TRBD2|.|TRBV6-6
TGTGCCAGCACAAACCCGGGACTAGCTCTCAATGAGCAGTTCTTC
CASTNPGLALNEQFF
>TRBJ2-5|TRBD2|.|TRBV5-1
TGCGCCAGCGGACCGGGACTAGCGGGAGGGCAGGAGACCCAGTACTTC
CASGPGLAGGQETQYF
>TRBJ1-5|.|.|TRBV6-1
TGTGCCATCAGGGAGGGCCATCAGCCCCAGCATTTT
CAIREGHQPQHF
>TRBJ2-2|.|.|TRBV18
TGTGCCAGCTCACCGGGACTCGAGGGGACCGGGGAGCTGTTTTTT
CASSPGLEGTGELFF
>TRBJ2-2|.|.|TRBV5-1
TGCGCCAGCAGCTTGGGGAACACCGGGGAGCTGTTTTTT
CASSLGNTGELFF
>TRBJ2-5|.|.|TRBV7-7
TGTGCTAGCAGTCCTAGTCCCATTCAAGAGACCCAGTACTTC
CASSPSPIQETQYF
>TRBJ1-1|.|.|TRBV6-1
TGTGCCAGCAGTGAAGCGTGGACTGAAGCTTTCTTT
CASSEAWTEAFF
>TRBJ2-3|.|once|TRBV14
TGTGCCAGCAGCCCCCGGATCACAGATACGCAGTATTTT
CASSPRITDTQYF
>TRBJ2-7|.|.|TRBV4-2
TGTGCCAGCAGCTTAGGAGGACAGTCGGTCGAGCAGTACTTC
CASSLGGQSVEQYF
>TRBJ1-3|.|.|TRBV6-1
TGTGCCAGCACCGAAACCCAGTTGCGAGACACCATATATTTT
CASTETQLRDTIYF
>TRBJ2-5|TRBD1|.|TRBV6-1
TGTGCCAGCAGTCGGACAGGGGCAGGAGAGACCCAGTACTTC
CASSRTGAGETQYF
>TRBJ1-5|.|.|TRBV7-2
TGTGCCAGCAGCGTCGATACAGGGCGCAATCAGCCCCAGCATTTT
CASSVDTGRNQPQHF
>TRBJ2-1|.|.|TRBV7-2
TGTGCCAGCAGCGACCGGACGGGGGAGCAGTTCTTC
CASSDRTGEQFF
>TRBJ2-1|.|.|TRBV4-1
TGCGCCAGCAGCCAAAAAGCGGTAGCACACAATGAGCAGTTCTTC
CASSQKAVAHNEQFF
>TRBJ1-1|.|.|TRBV5-1
TGCGCCAGCAGCTCCACAGGTAAACTGAACACTGAAGCTTTCTTT
CASSSTGKLNTEAFF